The 7 T cell receptor beta chains reported below all come from one sample, sequenced in a study of blood T cell repertoires in COVID-19. Profiled with immunoSEQ multiplex PCR; TCRdb holds only in-frame clones, not every one. In the table there are around 150,000 clones, roughly 90% of which are singletons. The specimen was peripheral blood. The receptors were gathered from a man younger than 40 with COVID-19, enrolled during active disease.

V gene TRBV7-8 combines with J gene TRBJ2-1; no reliable D call. CDR1 is SGHVS, CDR2 FQNEAQ, per germline. Trimming removed 1 base from V and 8 bases from J, with 9 bases in between. The CDR3 covers 13 residues. CDR3 amino acids: CASSLGIRDEQFF. The CDR3, as DNA: TGTGCCAGCAGCTTAGGGATCCGGGATGAGCAGTTCTTC.

This clone was counted a few times. The chain combines TRBV18 with TRBJ1-5, with D perhaps TRBD1 (5 bases). Per the germline V gene, CDR1 is KGHSH and CDR2 is LQKENI. The V end lost 3 bases, the J end lost 7 bases, and 16 bases lay between the germline ends. The CDR3 has 15 residues. This CDR3 reads CASSPRRVDMQPQHF. The CDR3 coding sequence is TGTGCCAGCTCACCGCGCAGGGTGGATATGCAGCCCCAGCATTTT.

This clone has more than one count but fewer than ten. The V call is TRBV19, the J call TRBJ2-7; perhaps TRBD2 as D (6 bases). Germline V CDR1 and CDR2: LNHDA, SQIVND (reference sequence). The CDR3 runs to 16 residues. V shed 0 bases and J shed 2 bases, with 14 bases lying between them. In nucleotides, the CDR3 is TGTGCCAGTAGTATAGATCCGGGACTGGCTGCCTACGAGCAGTACTTC. Residues: CASSIDPGLAAYEQYF.

V gene TRBV5-1 combines with J gene TRBJ2-1; TRBD1 matches at 10 bases. This CDR3 spans 16 amino acids. V shed 4 bases, J shed 2 bases, and the junction held 6 bases outside the gene matches. CDR1 and CDR2 from the germline V gene are SGHRS and YFSETQ. CDR3 nucleotide sequence: TGCGCCAGCAGCCCGGTCGGACAGGGGGCCTACAATGAGCAGTTCTTC. Its translation is CASSPVGQGAYNEQFF.

This clone was seen just once. The chain uses TRBV7-9 and TRBJ2-7; 9 bases map to TRBD1. This CDR3 is 14 amino acids long. CDR1 and CDR2 (germline): SEHNR, FQNEAQ (reference sequence). The J segment lost 4 bases and the V segment lost 8 bases, leaving 9 bases of the junction unmatched. The CDR3 sequence is CASAGTGYGYEQYF. Written as DNA, the CDR3 is TGTGCCAGCGCCGGGACAGGGTACGGGTACGAGCAGTACTTC.

This sequence joins TRBV5-6 and TRBJ1-6; D is possibly TRBD1 (5 bases). CDR1 and CDR2 (germline): SGHDT, YYEEEE. V was pared by 1 base and J by 8 bases, with 13 bases between. The CDR3 totals 15 residues. The CDR3: CASSLRSGYDSPLHF. CDR3 nucleotide sequence: TGTGCCAGCAGCTTGAGGTCAGGGTATGATTCACCCCTCCACTTT. Supplemented by reference TRBV5-6 and TRBJ1-6, the full variable domain reads DAGVTQSPTHLIKTRGQQVTLRCSPKSGHDTVSWYQQALGQGPQFIFQYYEEEERQRGNFPDRFSGHQFPNYSSELNVNALLLGDSALYLCASSLRSGYDSPLHFGNGTRLTVT.

The chain employs TRBV10-3 and TRBJ2-7; 8 bases map to TRBD1. Per the germline V gene, CDR1 is ENHRY and CDR2 is SYGVKD. After removal of 10 bases from V and 2 bases from J, the junction contained 10 bases not matched to a gene. The CDR3 sequence is 14 residues long. The chain's CDR3 is CATTGGQGTYEQYF. Written as DNA, the CDR3 is TGTGCCACGACAGGCGGACAGGGAACCTACGAGCAGTACTTC.